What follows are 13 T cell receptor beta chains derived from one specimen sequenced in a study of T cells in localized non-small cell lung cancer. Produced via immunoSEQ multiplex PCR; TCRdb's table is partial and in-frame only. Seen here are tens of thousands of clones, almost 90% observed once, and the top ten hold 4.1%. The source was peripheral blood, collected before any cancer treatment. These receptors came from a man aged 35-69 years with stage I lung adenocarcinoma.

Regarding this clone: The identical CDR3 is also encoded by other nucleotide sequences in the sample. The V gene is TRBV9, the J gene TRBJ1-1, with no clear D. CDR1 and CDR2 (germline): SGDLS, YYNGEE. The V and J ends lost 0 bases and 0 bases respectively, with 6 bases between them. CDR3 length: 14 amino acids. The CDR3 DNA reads TGTGCCAGCAGCGTAGGACCCATGAACACTGAAGCTTTCTTT. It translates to CASSVGPMNTEAFF.

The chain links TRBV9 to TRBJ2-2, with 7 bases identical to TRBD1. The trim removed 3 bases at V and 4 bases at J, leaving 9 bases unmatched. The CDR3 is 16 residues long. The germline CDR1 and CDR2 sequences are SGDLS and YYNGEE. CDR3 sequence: CASSATTGASTGELFF. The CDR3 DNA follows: TGTGCCAGCAGCGCCACCACAGGGGCTTCCACCGGGGAGCTGTTTTTT.

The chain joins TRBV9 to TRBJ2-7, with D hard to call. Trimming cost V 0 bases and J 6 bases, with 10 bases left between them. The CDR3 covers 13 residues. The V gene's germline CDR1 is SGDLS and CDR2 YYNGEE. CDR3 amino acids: CASSVGVTAEQYF. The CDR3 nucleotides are TGTGCCAGCAGCGTAGGGGTCACGGCCGAGCAGTACTTC.

CDR3 coding DNA: TGTGCCAGCAGCTTAGACGGGGGAGACAATGAGCAGTTCTTC. Translation gives CASSLDGGDNEQFF. The rearrangement links TRBV11-2 to TRBJ2-1; a weak D match, TRBD2 (6 bases). The CDR3 has 14 amino acids. CDR1 is SGHAT and CDR2 is FQNNGV in the germline V gene. V lost 0 bases and J 5 bases, leaving 8 bases between the germline ends.

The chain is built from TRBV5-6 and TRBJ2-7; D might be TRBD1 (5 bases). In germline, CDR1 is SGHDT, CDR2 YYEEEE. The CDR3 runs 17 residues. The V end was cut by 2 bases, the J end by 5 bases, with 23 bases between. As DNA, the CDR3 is TGTGCCAGCAGCTTCGGTCTAAGGGGCCGCAACGCAAACGAGCAGTACTTC. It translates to CASSFGLRGRNANEQYF.

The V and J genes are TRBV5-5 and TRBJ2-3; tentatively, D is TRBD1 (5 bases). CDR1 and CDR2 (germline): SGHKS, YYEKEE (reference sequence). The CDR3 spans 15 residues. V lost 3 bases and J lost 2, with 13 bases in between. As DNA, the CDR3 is TGTGCCAGCAGCTCGCGCCAGGGTCCCACAGATACGCAGTATTTT. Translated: CASSSRQGPTDTQYF.

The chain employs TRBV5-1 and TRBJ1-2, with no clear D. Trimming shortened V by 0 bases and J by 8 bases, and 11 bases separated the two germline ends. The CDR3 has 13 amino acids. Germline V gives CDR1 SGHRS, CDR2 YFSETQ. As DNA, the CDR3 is TGCGCCAGCAGCTTGGCCACACGACGAGGCTACACCTTC. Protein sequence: CASSLATRRGYTF.

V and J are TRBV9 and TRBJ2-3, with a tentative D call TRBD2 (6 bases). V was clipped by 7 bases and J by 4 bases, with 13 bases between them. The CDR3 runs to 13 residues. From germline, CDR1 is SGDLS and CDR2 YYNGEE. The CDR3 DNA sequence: TGTGCCAGCTCCGCGGGGTCCGCAGATACGCAGTATTTT. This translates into CASSAGSADTQYF. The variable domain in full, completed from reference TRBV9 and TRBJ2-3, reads DSGVTQTPKHLITATGQRVTLRCSPRSGDLSVYWYQQSLDQGLQFLIQYYNGEERAKGNILERFSAQQFPDLHSELNLSSLELGDSALYFCASSAGSADTQYFGPGTRLTVL.

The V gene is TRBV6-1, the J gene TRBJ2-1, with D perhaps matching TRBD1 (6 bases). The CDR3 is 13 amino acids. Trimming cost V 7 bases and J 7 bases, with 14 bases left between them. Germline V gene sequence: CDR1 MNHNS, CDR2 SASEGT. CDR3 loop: CASTRPGTNEQFF. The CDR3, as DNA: TGTGCCAGCACCCGTCCCGGGACAAATGAGCAGTTCTTC.

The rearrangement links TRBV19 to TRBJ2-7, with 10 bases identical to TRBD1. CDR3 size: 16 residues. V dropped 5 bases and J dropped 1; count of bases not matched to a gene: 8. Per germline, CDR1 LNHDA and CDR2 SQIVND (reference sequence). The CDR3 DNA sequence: TGTGCCAGTAGTCCCCGGGACAGGGGAGGATCCTACGAGCAGTACTTC. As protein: CASSPRDRGGSYEQYF.

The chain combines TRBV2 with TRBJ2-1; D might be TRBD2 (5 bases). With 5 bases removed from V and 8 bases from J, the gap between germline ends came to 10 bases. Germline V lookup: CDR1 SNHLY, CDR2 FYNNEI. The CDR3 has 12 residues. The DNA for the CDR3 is TGTGCCAGCAGTATGGACTGGGATGAGCAGTTCTTC. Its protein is CASSMDWDEQFF.

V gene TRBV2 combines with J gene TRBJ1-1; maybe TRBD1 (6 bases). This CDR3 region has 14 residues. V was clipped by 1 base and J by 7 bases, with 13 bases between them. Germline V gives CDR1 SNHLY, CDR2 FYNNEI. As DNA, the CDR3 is TGTGCCAGCAGTGAAGGATGGACAGCAGGTGAAGCTTTCTTT. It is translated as CASSEGWTAGEAFF.

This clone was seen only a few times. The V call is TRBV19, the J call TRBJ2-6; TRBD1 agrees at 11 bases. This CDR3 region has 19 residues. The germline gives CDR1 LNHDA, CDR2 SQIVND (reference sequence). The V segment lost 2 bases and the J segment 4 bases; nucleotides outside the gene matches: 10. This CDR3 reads CASSIMGGTGGSGANVLTF. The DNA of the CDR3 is TGTGCCAGTAGTATAATGGGCGGGACAGGGGGTTCCGGGGCCAACGTCCTGACTTTC.